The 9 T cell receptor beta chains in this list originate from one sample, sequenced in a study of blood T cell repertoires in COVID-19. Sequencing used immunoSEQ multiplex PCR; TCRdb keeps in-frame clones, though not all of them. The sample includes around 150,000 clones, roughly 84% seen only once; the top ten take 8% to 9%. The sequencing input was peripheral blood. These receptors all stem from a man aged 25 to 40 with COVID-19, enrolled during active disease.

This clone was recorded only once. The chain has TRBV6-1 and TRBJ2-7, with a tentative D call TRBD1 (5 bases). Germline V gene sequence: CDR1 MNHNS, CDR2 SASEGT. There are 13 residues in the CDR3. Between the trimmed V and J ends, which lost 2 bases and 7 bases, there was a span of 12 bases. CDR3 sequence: CASSENSGLEQYF. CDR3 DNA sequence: TGTGCCAGCAGTGAAAACTCAGGGTTAGAGCAGTACTTC.

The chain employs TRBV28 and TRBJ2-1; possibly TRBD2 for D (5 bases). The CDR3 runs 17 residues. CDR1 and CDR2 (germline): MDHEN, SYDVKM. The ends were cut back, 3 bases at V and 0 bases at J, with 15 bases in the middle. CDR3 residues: CASSLISDSSSYNEQFF. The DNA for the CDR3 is TGTGCCAGCAGTTTGATCTCGGACTCAAGCTCCTACAATGAGCAGTTCTTC. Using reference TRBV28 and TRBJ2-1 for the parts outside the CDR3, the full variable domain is DVKVTQSSRYLVKRTGEKVFLECVQDMDHENMFWYRQDPGLGLRLIYFSYDVKMKEKGDIPEGYSVSREKKERFSLILESASTNQTSMYLCASSLISDSSSYNEQFFGPGTRLTVL.

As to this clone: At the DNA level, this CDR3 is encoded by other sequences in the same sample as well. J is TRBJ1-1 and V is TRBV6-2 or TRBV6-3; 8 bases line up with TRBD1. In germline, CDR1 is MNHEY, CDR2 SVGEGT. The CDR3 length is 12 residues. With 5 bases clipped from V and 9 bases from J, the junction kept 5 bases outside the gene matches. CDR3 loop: CASSTRTGQAFF. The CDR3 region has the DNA TGTGCCAGCAGTACCCGGACAGGGCAAGCTTTCTTT.

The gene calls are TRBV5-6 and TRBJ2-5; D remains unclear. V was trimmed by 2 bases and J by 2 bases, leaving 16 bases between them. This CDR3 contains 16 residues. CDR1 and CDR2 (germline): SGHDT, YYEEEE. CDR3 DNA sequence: TGTGCCAGCAGCTTAATAAAGAGGCTCTCACAAGAGACCCAGTACTTC. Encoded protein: CASSLIKRLSQETQYF.

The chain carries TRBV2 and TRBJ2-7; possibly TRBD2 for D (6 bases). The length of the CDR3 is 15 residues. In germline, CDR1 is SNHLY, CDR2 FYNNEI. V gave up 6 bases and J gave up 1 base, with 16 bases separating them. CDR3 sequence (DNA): TGTGCCAGCAGGGGGGAGGTGGGCGCATCCTACGAGCAGTACTTC. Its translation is CASRGEVGASYEQYF.

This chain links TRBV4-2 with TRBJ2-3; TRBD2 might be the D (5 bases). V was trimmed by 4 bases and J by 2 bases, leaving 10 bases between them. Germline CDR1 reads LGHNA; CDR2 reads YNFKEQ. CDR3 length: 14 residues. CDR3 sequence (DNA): TGTGCCAGCAGCCTGACTACCCCCACAGATACGCAGTATTTT. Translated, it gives CASSLTTPTDTQYF.

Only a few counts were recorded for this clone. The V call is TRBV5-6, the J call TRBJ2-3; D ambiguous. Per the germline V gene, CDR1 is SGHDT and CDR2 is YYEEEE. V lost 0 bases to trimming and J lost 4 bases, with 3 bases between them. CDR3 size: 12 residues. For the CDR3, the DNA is TGTGCCAGCAGCTTGGCCGCAGATACGCAGTATTTT. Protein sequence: CASSLAADTQYF. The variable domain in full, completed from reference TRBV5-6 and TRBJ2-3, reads DAGVTQSPTHLIKTRGQQVTLRCSPKSGHDTVSWYQQALGQGPQFIFQYYEEEERQRGNFPDRFSGHQFPNYSSELNVNALLLGDSALYLCASSLAADTQYFGPGTRLTVL.

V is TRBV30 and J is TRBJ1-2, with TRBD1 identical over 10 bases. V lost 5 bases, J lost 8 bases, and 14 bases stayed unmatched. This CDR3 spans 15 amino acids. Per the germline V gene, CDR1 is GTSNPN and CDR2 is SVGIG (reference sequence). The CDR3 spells CAWDDFDRGRAGYTF. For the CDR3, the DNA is TGTGCCTGGGATGACTTCGACAGGGGGCGCGCGGGCTACACCTTC.

CDR3 sequence reads: CASSSAYRGKPQHF. CDR3 bases: TGTGCCAGCAGCTCCGCCTACAGGGGTAAGCCCCAGCATTTT. The chain links TRBV5-5 to TRBJ1-5; TRBD1 matches at 7 bases. The CDR3 is made up of 14 amino acids. Per germline, CDR1 SGHKS and CDR2 YYEKEE (reference sequence). V gave up 3 bases and J gave up 8 bases; unmatched junction bases: 8.